Listed here are 23 T cell receptor beta chains from one sample, sequenced in a study of blood T cell repertoires in COVID-19. Clones were read by immunoSEQ multiplex PCR, and TCRdb kept only the in-frame ones, dropping some. This table has about 100,000 clones, about 89% appearing once. The sequenced sample consisted of peripheral blood. These receptors came from a human donor with active COVID-19. The donor label of this sample is uncertain.

The rearrangement links TRBV7-2 to TRBJ2-1; TRBD1 aligns across 9 bases. Trimming cost V 4 bases and J 2 bases; bases outside gene matches: 3. The CDR3 extends over 15 amino acids. CDR1 is SGHTA, CDR2 FQGNSA, per germline. CDR3 nucleotides: TGTGCCAGCAGCTCCCGGGACAGGGCCTACAATGAGCAGTTCTTC. Protein: CASSSRDRAYNEQFF.

This clone was found once. This specimen includes other DNA sequences encoding the same CDR3. The chain links TRBV7-3 to TRBJ2-7; 7 bases align to TRBD2. Germline V gene data show CDR1 as SGHTA and CDR2 as FQGTGA. The CDR3 consists of 15 residues. J was trimmed by 0 bases and V by 2 bases; bases with no gene match: 4. CDR3: CASSLVGGSSYEQYF. CDR3 bases: TGTGCCAGCAGCTTAGTCGGCGGGAGCTCCTACGAGCAGTACTTC.

This clone has just a few counts. V and J are TRBV6-2 or TRBV6-3 and TRBJ2-7, with 10 positions matching TRBD2. V lost 3 bases to trimming and J lost 6 bases; unmatched junction nucleotides: 11. This CDR3 comprises 16 residues. Germline CDR1 is MNHEY and CDR2 is SVGEGT. The CDR3 nucleotides are TGTGCCAGCAGTTATCCACTAGCGGGGAGGTCGCGCGAGCAGTACTTC. Translated: CASSYPLAGRSREQYF.

This chain joins TRBV18 and TRBJ2-1, with TRBD2 matching over 11 bases. CDR3 length: 15 amino acids. V lost 4 bases to trimming and J lost 10 bases; unmatched junction nucleotides: 9. CDR1 is KGHSH, CDR2 LQKENI, per germline. The CDR3 region is CASSLGLAAEGEQFF. The CDR3 coding sequence is TGTGCCAGCTCACTGGGACTAGCGGCCGAAGGGGAGCAGTTCTTC.

The CDR3 protein is CASSWEGQVLNTEAFF. The CDR3 nucleotides read TGTGCCAGCAGCTGGGAGGGACAGGTTCTGAACACTGAAGCTTTCTTT. The chain has TRBV21-1 and TRBJ1-1; the table's D gene call, TRBD1, was not cross checked with the DNA. TRBV21-1 counts as a pseudogene. This CDR3 has 16 residues.

The J gene is TRBJ2-1, the V gene TRBV5-1, with D uncertain. The ends were cut back, 4 bases at V and 8 bases at J, with 19 bases in the middle. CDR1 and CDR2 from the germline V gene are SGHRS and YFSETQ. The CDR3 is 15 residues long. CDR3 coding DNA: TGCGCCAGCAGCCCGAGCTTAGACAAAGTAGATGAGCAGTTCTTC. Encoded protein: CASSPSLDKVDEQFF. The full variable domain, its missing parts supplied by reference TRBV5-1 and TRBJ2-1, is KAGVTQTPRYLIKTRGQQVTLSCSPISGHRSVSWYQQTPGQGLQFLFEYFSETQRNKGNFPGRFSGRQFSNSRSEMNVSTLELGDSALYLCASSPSLDKVDEQFFGPGTRLTVL.

In nucleotides, the CDR3 is TGTGCAAGTCGCTCGGGCAGGCCTAAAAAATCTGTAACATTGTGGGGACAGGGTTTTTGGGAGCAGTTCTTC. Translating it yields CASRSGRPKKSVTLWGQGFWEQFF. J is TRBJ2-1 and V is TRBV12-2; the listed D gene, TRBD1, was not tested against the DNA. TRBV12-2 is classified as a pseudogene. The CDR3 contains 24 residues.

The V call is TRBV4-3, the J call TRBJ2-1, with 8 bases that match TRBD1. V shed 3 bases, J shed 2 bases, and the junction held 3 bases outside the gene matches. Germline V gives CDR1 LGHNA, CDR2 YSLEER. There are 15 residues in the CDR3. The CDR3 spells CASSHSGQAYNEQFF. The CDR3, as DNA: TGCGCCAGCAGCCACTCGGGACAGGCCTACAATGAGCAGTTCTTC.

The chain employs TRBV2 and TRBJ2-2, with TRBD2 as a possible D gene (6 bases). In germline, CDR1 is SNHLY, CDR2 FYNNEI. Between the trimmed V and J ends, which lost 6 bases and 7 bases, there was a span of 18 bases. The CDR3 length is 15 residues. The CDR3 sequence is CASRALRLDDGELFF. CDR3 DNA sequence: TGTGCCAGCAGAGCGCTGCGACTAGATGACGGGGAGCTGTTTTTT.

V and J are TRBV9 and TRBJ1-1; no definite D call. This CDR3 is 13 amino acids long. The germline CDR1 and CDR2 sequences are SGDLS and YYNGEE. Deletions cut 3 bases from V and 1 base from J, with 7 bases between. This CDR3 reads CASSGQRNTEAFF. The CDR3 DNA is TGTGCCAGCAGCGGTCAGCGGAACACTGAAGCTTTCTTT.

V and J are TRBV6-5 and TRBJ1-3, with D hard to call. The V gene lost 9 bases and the J gene lost 0 bases, with 12 bases spanning the gap. The CDR3 sequence is 14 residues long. Per the germline V gene, CDR1 is MNHEY and CDR2 is SVGAGI. For the CDR3, the DNA is TGTGCCAGTCAGGCTCCGAGCTCTGGAAACACCATATATTTT. Protein product: CASQAPSSGNTIYF.

This rearrangement joins TRBV2 to TRBJ2-1; 8 bases agree with TRBD2. This CDR3 spans 16 amino acids. J gave up 7 bases and V 2 bases, and 10 bases lay outside the gene matches. Germline V gene sequence: CDR1 SNHLY, CDR2 FYNNEI. The chain's CDR3 is CASSEPSGGHRNEQFF. DNA of the CDR3: TGTGCCAGCAGTGAACCCAGCGGGGGCCACAGGAATGAGCAGTTCTTC.

The V gene is TRBV25-1, the J gene TRBJ1-6; 9 bases are shared with TRBD1. V gave up 8 bases and J gave up 7 bases; unmatched junction bases: 12. The CDR3 runs 16 residues. The germline gives CDR1 MGHDK, CDR2 SYGVNS. The CDR3 protein is CASGPGGGQGNSPLHF. The CDR3 coding sequence is TGTGCCAGCGGGCCCGGTGGGGGACAGGGAAATTCACCCCTCCACTTT.

The chain joins TRBV29-1 to TRBJ2-1; D perhaps matches TRBD2 (6 bases). V dropped 3 bases and J dropped 5 bases, with 17 bases sitting between them. This CDR3 contains 15 residues. The germline V gene has CDR1 SQVTM and CDR2 ANQGSEA. CDR3 sequence: CSVDQAGIFHNEQFF. Written as DNA, the CDR3 is TGCAGCGTTGACCAGGCGGGAATTTTCCACAATGAGCAGTTCTTC.

V is TRBV9 and J is TRBJ1-3; no clear D gene. V lost 0 bases and J 2 bases, leaving 18 bases between the germline ends. Germline V gene data show CDR1 as SGDLS and CDR2 as YYNGEE. The CDR3 totals 18 residues. In DNA, the CDR3 is TGTGCCAGCAGCGTAGGCTACAACCGGGTAGTCGCTGGAAACACCATATATTTT. This translates into CASSVGYNRVVAGNTIYF.

This clone is a singleton in its sample. CDR3 sequence reads: CASSYSTGPGNTIYF. The CDR3 nucleotides read TGTGCCAGCAGTTACTCGACAGGGCCTGGAAACACCATATATTTT. This sequence joins TRBV6-5 and TRBJ1-3; 7 nucleotides line up with TRBD1. This CDR3 has 15 amino acids. Germline V CDR1 and CDR2: MNHEY, SVGAGI. With 0 bases clipped from V and 2 bases from J, the junction kept 1 base outside the gene matches.

The rearrangement uses TRBV11-2 and TRBJ1-1; 8 bases line up with TRBD1. CDR3 length equals 14 residues. V trimming: 0 bases; J trimming: 4 bases; junction bases outside the gene matches: 1. Germline V gene data show CDR1 as SGHAT and CDR2 as FQNNGV. CDR3 nucleotide sequence: TGTGCCAGCAGCTTAGACAGGGGGCTCACTGAAGCTTTCTTT. This translates into CASSLDRGLTEAFF.

V and J are TRBV5-5 and TRBJ1-5; D is perhaps TRBD1 (5 bases). Germline values: CDR1 SGHKS, CDR2 YYEKEE (reference sequence). The CDR3 spans 14 residues. Trimming removed 4 bases from V and 7 bases from J, with 15 bases in between. CDR3 loop: CASSRVGGGQPQHF. The CDR3 bases are TGTGCCAGCAGCCGCGTGGGGGGAGGGCAGCCCCAGCATTTT.

This clone occurred once. This sequence joins TRBV5-6 and TRBJ2-2; weak D call: TRBD1 (5 bases). Germline CDR1 SGHDT, CDR2 YYEEEE. This CDR3 region has 17 residues. Trimming took 4 bases from V and 6 from J, leaving 22 bases between them. Here the CDR3 DNA reads TGTGCCAGCAGCCGACGTAAGGGGTTAGTCCCACCCGGGGAGCTGTTTTTT. It is translated as CASSRRKGLVPPGELFF.

V usage is TRBV27 and J usage is TRBJ1-2; tentative D call: TRBD1 (6 bases). The CDR3 totals 13 residues. Germline lookup yields CDR1 MNHEY and CDR2 SMNVEV (reference sequence). The ends were cut back, 3 bases at V and 5 bases at J, with 10 bases in the middle. CDR3 loop: CASSFTGTYGYTF. The CDR3, as DNA: TGTGCCAGCAGTTTTACAGGGACGTATGGCTACACCTTC.

This clone has just one count. V and J are TRBV11-2 and TRBJ2-5; 8 bases are shared with TRBD1. Trimming took 0 bases from V and 5 from J; bases not matched to a gene: 5. CDR3 length equals 15 residues. The germline V gene has CDR1 SGHAT and CDR2 FQNNGV. The CDR3 is CASSLEDRDGETQYF. The CDR3 DNA follows: TGTGCCAGCAGCTTAGAGGACAGGGACGGGGAGACCCAGTACTTC.

The chain joins TRBV7-9 to TRBJ2-3; 11 nucleotides match TRBD2. CDR1 is SEHNR, CDR2 FQNEAQ, per germline (reference sequence). The junction had 11 bases not matched to a gene; V was cut back by 6 bases and J by 9 bases. This CDR3 has 15 amino acids. The CDR3 here is CASRPTSGGRETQYF. The CDR3 DNA reads TGTGCCAGCAGGCCTACTAGCGGGGGCCGAGAAACGCAGTATTTT.

The rearrangement links TRBV27 to TRBJ2-6, with D perhaps TRBD1 (8 bases). Trimming took off 8 bases at V and 0 bases at J, with 17 bases between the two ends. The CDR3 is made up of 17 amino acids. Germline-derived CDR1 and CDR2 are MNHEY and SMNVEV (reference sequence). The CDR3, as DNA: TGTGCCAGCGGAAACAGGGGGGGCTTCTCTGGGGCCAACGTCCTGACTTTC. Translated: CASGNRGGFSGANVLTF.